These 3 T cell receptor beta chains were sequenced from one sample in a study of shared clonotypes between healthy human individuals. Here immunoSEQ multiplex PCR was the method, and the copy in TCRdb shows in-frame clones only, minus some. The sample lists about 1.5 million clones, around 97% occurring once. The sequenced material came from naive CD4+ T cells sorted from blood. Subset: CD45RA+ positively selected. The source is a man between 25 and 39 years old in good health.

The chain uses TRBV7-9 and TRBJ2-5; 14 bases map to TRBD2. The V segment lost 5 bases and the J segment 5 bases; nucleotides outside the gene matches: 4. CDR3 length: 15 amino acids. The germline gives CDR1 SEHNR, CDR2 FQNEAQ (reference sequence). The CDR3 nucleotides read TGTGCCAGCAGCCGCTGGACTAGCGGGAGGGAGACCCAGTACTTC. Its protein product is CASSRWTSGRETQYF.

This chain links TRBV4-3 with TRBJ1-4; no clear D. Per the germline V gene, CDR1 is LGHNA and CDR2 is YSLEER. CDR3 length: 17 amino acids. V was pared by 1 base and J by 7 bases, with 19 bases between. CDR3 residues: CASSQGPNGLRSEKLFF. The CDR3, as DNA: TGCGCCAGCAGCCAAGGTCCTAATGGACTCAGGAGTGAAAAACTGTTTTTT.

The chain couples TRBV28 to TRBJ2-5; D may be TRBD1 (6 bases). The V end was cut by 4 bases, the J end by 2 bases, with 11 bases between. This CDR3 contains 14 residues. Germline assignment: CDR1 MDHEN and CDR2 SYDVKM. The CDR3 region is CASSSPTGQETQYF. CDR3 nucleotide sequence: TGTGCCAGCAGTTCACCGACAGGTCAAGAGACCCAGTACTTC.